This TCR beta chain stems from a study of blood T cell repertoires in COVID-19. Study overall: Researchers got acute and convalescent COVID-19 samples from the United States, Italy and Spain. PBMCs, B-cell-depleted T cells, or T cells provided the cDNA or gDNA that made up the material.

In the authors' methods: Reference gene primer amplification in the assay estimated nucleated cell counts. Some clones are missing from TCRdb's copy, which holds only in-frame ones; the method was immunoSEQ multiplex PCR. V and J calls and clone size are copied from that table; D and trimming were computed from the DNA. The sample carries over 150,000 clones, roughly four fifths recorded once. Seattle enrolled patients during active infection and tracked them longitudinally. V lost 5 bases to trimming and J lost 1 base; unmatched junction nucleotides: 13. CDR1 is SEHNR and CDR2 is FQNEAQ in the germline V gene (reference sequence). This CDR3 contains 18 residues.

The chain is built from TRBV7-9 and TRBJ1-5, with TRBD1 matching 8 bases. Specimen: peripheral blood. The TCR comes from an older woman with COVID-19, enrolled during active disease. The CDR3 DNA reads TGTGCCAGCAGCAACAGCCCAGGGGGCAGGGGAAGCAATCAGCCCCAGCATTTT. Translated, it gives CASSNSPGGRGSNQPQHF.